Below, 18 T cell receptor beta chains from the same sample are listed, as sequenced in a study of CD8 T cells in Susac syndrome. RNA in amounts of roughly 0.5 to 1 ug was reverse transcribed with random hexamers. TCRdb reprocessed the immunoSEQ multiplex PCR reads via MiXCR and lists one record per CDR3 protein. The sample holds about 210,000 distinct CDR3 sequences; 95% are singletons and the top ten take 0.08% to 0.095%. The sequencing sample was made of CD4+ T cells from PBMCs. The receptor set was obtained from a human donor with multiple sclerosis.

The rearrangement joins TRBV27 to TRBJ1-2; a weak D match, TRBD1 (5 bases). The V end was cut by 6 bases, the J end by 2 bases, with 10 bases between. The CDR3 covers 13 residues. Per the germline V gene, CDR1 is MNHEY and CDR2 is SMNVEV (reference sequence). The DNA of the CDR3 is TGTGCCAGCAGGTGGGGGTCCAACTATGGCTACACCTTC. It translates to CASRWGSNYGYTF.

The CDR3 spells CSARVGIYNEQFF. The CDR3 DNA is TGCAGTGCTAGAGTTGGTATCTACAATGAGCAGTTCTTC. V is TRBV20-1 and J is TRBJ2-1, with unresolved D. The CDR3 extends over 13 amino acids. Germline lookup yields CDR1 DFQATT and CDR2 SNEGSKA (reference sequence). V was clipped by 1 base and J by 3 bases, with 7 bases between them.

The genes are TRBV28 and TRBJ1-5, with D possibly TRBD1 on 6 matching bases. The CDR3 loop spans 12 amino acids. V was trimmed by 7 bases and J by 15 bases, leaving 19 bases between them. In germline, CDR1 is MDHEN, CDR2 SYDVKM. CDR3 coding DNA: TGTGCCAGCACTGCGGGGGGCAGGGTGGGGCATTTT. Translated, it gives CASTAGGRVGHF.

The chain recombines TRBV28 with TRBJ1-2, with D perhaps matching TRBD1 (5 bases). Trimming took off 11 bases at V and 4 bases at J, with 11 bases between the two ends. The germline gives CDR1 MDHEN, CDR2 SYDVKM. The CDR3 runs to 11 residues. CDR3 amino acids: CAGGRPYGYTF. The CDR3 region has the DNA TGTGCCGGGGGACGGCCCTATGGCTACACCTTC.

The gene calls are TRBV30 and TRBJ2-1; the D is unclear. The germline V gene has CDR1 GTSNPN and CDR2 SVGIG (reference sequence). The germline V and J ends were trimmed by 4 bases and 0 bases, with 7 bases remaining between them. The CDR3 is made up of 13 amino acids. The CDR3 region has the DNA TGTGCCTGGACGGCCAGCTCCTACAATGAGCAGTTCTTC. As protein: CAWTASSYNEQFF.

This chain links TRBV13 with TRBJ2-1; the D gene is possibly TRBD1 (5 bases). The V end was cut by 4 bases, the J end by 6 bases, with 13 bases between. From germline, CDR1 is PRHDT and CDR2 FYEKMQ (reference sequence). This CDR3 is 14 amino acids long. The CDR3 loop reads CASSSSRQGNEQFF. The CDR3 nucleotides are TGTGCCAGCAGCTCCTCCCGGCAGGGCAATGAGCAGTTCTTC. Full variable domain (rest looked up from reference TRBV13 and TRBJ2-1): AAGVIQSPRHLIKEKRETATLKCYPIPRHDTVYWYQQGPGQDPQFLISFYEKMQSDKGSIPDRFSAQQFSDYHSELNMSSLELGDSALYFCASSSSRQGNEQFFGPGTRLTVL.

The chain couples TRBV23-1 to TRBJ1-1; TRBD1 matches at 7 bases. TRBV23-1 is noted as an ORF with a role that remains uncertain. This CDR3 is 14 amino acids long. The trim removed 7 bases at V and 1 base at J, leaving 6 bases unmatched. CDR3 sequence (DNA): TGCGCCAGCACACCAGGGGGGTGGAACACTGAAGCTTTCTTT. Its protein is CASTPGGWNTEAFF.

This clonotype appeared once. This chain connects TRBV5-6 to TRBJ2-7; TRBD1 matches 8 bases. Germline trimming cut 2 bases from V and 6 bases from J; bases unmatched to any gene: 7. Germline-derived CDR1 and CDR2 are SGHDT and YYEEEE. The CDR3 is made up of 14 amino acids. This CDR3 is CASSFGQGFSEQYF. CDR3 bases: TGTGCCAGCAGCTTCGGACAGGGTTTCTCCGAGCAGTACTTC. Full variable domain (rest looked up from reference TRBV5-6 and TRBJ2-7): DAGVTQSPTHLIKTRGQQVTLRCSPKSGHDTVSWYQQALGQGPQFIFQYYEEEERQRGNFPDRFSGHQFPNYSSELNVNALLLGDSALYLCASSFGQGFSEQYFGPGTRLTVT.

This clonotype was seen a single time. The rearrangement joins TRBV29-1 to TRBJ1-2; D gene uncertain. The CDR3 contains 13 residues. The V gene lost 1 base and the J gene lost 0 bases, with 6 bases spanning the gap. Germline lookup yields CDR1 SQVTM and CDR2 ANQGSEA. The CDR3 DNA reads TGCAGCGTTGAAGTACATACTAACTATGGCTACACCTTC. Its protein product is CSVEVHTNYGYTF.

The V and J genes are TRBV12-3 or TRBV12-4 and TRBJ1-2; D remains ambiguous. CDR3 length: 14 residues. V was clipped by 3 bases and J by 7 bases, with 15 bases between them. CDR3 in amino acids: CASSLTPTRSGYTF. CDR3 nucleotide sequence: TGTGCCAGCAGTTTGACTCCGACTCGGAGTGGCTACACCTTC.

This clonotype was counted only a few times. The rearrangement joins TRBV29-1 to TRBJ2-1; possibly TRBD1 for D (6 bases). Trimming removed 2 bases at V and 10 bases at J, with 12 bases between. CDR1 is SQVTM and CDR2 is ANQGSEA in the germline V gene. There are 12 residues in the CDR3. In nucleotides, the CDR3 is TGCAGCGTTGAACCAGGGGCCGGGGAGCAGTTCTTC. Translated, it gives CSVEPGAGEQFF.

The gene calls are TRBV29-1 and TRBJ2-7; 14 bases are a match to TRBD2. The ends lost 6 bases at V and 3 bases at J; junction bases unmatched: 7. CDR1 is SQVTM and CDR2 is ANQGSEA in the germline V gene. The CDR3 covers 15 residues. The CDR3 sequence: CSVGLAGEAIYEQYF. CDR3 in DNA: TGCAGCGTGGGACTAGCGGGAGAGGCTATCTACGAGCAGTACTTC.

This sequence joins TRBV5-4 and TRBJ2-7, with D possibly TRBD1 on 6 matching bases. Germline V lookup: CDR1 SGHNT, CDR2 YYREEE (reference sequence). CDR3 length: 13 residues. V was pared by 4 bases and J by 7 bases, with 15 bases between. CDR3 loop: CASSPQGLDEQYF. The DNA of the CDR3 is TGTGCCAGCAGCCCCCAGGGGTTGGATGAGCAGTACTTC.

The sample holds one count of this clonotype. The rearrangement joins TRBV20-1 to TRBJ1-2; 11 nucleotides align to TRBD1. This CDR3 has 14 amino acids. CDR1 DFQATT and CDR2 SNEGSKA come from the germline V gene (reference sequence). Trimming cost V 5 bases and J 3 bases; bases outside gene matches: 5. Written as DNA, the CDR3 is TGCAGTGCTGGAGGACAGGGGGCGTACTATGGCTACACCTTC. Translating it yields CSAGGQGAYYGYTF.

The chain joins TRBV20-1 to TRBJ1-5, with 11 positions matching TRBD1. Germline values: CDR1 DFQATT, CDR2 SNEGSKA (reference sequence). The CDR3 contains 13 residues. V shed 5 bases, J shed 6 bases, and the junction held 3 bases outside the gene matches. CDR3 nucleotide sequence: TGCAGTGCTCGGACAGGGGGCAGTCAGCCCCAGCATTTT. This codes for CSARTGGSQPQHF.

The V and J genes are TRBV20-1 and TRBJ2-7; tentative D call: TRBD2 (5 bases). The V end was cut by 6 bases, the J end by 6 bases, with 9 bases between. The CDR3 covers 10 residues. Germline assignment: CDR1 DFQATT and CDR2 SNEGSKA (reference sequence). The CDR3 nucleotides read TGCAGTGCCTGGGAGCGCGAGCAGTACTTC. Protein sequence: CSAWEREQYF.

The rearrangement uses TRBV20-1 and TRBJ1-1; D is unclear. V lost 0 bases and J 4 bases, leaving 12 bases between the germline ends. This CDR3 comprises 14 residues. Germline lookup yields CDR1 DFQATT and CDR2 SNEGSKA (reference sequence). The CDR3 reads CSARDHPGATEAFF. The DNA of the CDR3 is TGCAGTGCTAGAGATCATCCCGGAGCCACTGAAGCTTTCTTT.

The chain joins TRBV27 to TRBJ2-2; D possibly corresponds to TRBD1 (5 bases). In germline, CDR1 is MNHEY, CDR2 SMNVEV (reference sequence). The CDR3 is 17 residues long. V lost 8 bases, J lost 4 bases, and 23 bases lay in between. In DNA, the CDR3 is TGTGCCAGCGGATGGAAGGGGCCGGGTTCCCTCACCGGGGAGCTGTTTTTT. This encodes CASGWKGPGSLTGELFF.